This TCR beta chain comes out of a study of cytomegalovirus exposure and HLA in healthy donors. The CDR3 spans 13 residues. Trimming stripped 5 bases from V and 2 bases from J, with 9 bases between. CDR1 MNHEY and CDR2 SMNVEV come from the germline V gene (reference sequence). Produced via immunoSEQ multiplex PCR; TCRdb's table is partial and in-frame only. This table holds 130,000 or so clones, about nine tenths found once. The sequence was collected from a man aged 30-40 years in good health and CMV-seronegative. The sequenced sample consisted of PBMCs. The chain combines TRBV27 with TRBJ2-5; no clear D gene. CDR3 protein: CASSLTPQETQYF. In DNA, the CDR3 is TGTGCCAGCAGTCTTACACCTCAAGAGACCCAGTACTTC.